There are many counts of the clone carrying this T cell receptor (beta chain). This sample was taken from a study of metastatic and nonmetastatic thyroid tumors. Study details: Peripheral blood and tumor or nodule samples from malignant and benign thyroid patients were compared.

TCRdb re-called clones via MiXCR from the PCR reads. The repertoire consists of about 69,000 clones, with around 14% occurring once and the leading ten covering around 7%. No patient had received any treatment before thyroid surgery. Sequencing was done on a sample of blood. This clonotype originated in a male donor with papillary thyroid cancer or a benign thyroid nodule (not recorded which). Some clones in this sample may be carry-over from other donors' samples.

CDR3: CASSWGEDTEAFF. As DNA, the CDR3 is TGTGCCAGCAGCTGGGGGGAGGACACTGAAGCTTTCTTT. The chain employs TRBV11-2 and TRBJ1-1; the D gene is possibly TRBD1 (5 bases). Germline V lookup: CDR1 SGHAT, CDR2 FQNNGV. This CDR3 spans 13 amino acids. V gave up 4 bases and J gave up 3 bases, with 9 bases separating them. Filled out from reference TRBV11-2 and TRBJ1-1, the complete variable domain reads EAGVAQSPRYKIIEKRQSVAFWCNPISGHATLYWYQQILGQGPKLLIQFQNNGVVDDSQLPKDRFSAERLKGVDSTLKIQPAKLEDSAVYLCASSWGEDTEAFFGQGTRLTVV.